A single sample gave rise to the 30 T cell receptor beta chains below, sequenced in a study of blood T cell repertoires in COVID-19. The repertoire was sequenced with immunoSEQ multiplex PCR; TCRdb's copy has only in-frame clones and lacks some. The table records some 150,000 clones, 84% of them present only once. Sequencing input: peripheral blood. Receptors were obtained from a human donor in a cohort sampled during active COVID-19.

This clone showed up just a few times. The chain combines TRBV7-9 with TRBJ1-3; the D gene is possibly TRBD1 (6 bases). The CDR3 loop spans 14 amino acids. V was cut by 6 bases and J by 0 bases, with 9 bases left in between. Germline V gene sequence: CDR1 SEHNR, CDR2 FQNEAQ (reference sequence). CDR3 nucleotides: TGTGCCAGCAGGACAGGTGCCTCTGGAAACACCATATATTTT. Protein sequence: CASRTGASGNTIYF.

The V gene is TRBV19, the J gene TRBJ2-3; the match to TRBD2 covers 10 bases. Trimming at V came to 6 bases and at J to 4 bases, leaving 7 bases not matched to a gene. Germline V gene lookup returns CDR1 LNHDA and CDR2 SQIVND (reference sequence). CDR3 length: 15 amino acids. CDR3 sequence: CASRSSGSVADTQYF. The CDR3 DNA is TGTGCCAGTAGGTCTAGCGGGAGTGTGGCAGATACGCAGTATTTT. Full variable domain (remainder filled in from reference TRBV19 and TRBJ2-3): DGGITQSPKYLFRKEGQNVTLSCEQNLNHDAMYWYRQDPGQGLRLIYYSQIVNDFQKGDIAEGYSVSREKKESFPLTVTSAQKNPTAFYLCASRSSGSVADTQYFGPGTRLTVL.

V usage is TRBV29-1 and J usage is TRBJ2-7, with D possibly matching TRBD2 (6 bases). The V gene lost 7 bases and the J gene lost 5 bases, with 24 bases spanning the gap. The CDR3 length is 15 residues. Germline values: CDR1 SQVTM, CDR2 ANQGSEA. In DNA form, the CDR3 reads TGCAGCGCGAGTACCGGGGGTCTTAATAGAGACGAGCAGTACGTC. Its translation: CSASTGGLNRDEQYV.

As DNA, the CDR3 is TGCGCCAGCAGCCACTCAAGGGAGCGGCTTTCGAGGAGCACCGGGGAGCTGTTTTTT. Translated: CASSHSRERLSRSTGELFF. The V call is TRBV4-1, the J call TRBJ2-2; TRBD2 might be the D (5 bases). The germline V gene has CDR1 MGHRA and CDR2 YSYEKL. V was trimmed by 3 bases and J by 4 bases, leaving 24 bases between them. This CDR3 has 19 amino acids.

The CDR3 DNA reads as TGCGCCAGCAGACACGGACTTTACACAGATACGCAGTATTTT. Its translation: CASRHGLYTDTQYF. This chain connects TRBV5-1 to TRBJ2-3; D might be TRBD2 (5 bases). This CDR3 is built from 14 residues. The germline V and J ends were trimmed by 5 bases and 2 bases, with 12 bases remaining between them. Germline V gene lookup returns CDR1 SGHRS and CDR2 YFSETQ.

The gene calls are TRBV9 and TRBJ2-7; a possible D gene is TRBD1 (6 bases). Trimming pared 4 bases from V and 2 bases from J, leaving 13 bases between. The CDR3 has 14 amino acids. Germline lookup yields CDR1 SGDLS and CDR2 YYNGEE. The chain's CDR3 is CASSPRTATYEQYF. The CDR3 DNA reads TGTGCCAGCAGCCCCCGGACAGCTACCTACGAGCAGTACTTC. Full variable domain (rest looked up from reference TRBV9 and TRBJ2-7): DSGVTQTPKHLITATGQRVTLRCSPRSGDLSVYWYQQSLDQGLQFLIQYYNGEERAKGNILERFSAQQFPDLHSELNLSSLELGDSALYFCASSPRTATYEQYFGPGTRLTVT.

This chain links TRBV7-9 with TRBJ1-4; the D gene is possibly TRBD1 (5 bases). CDR3 length equals 14 residues. The germline V and J ends were trimmed by 8 bases and 6 bases, with 16 bases remaining between them. Germline CDR1 SEHNR, CDR2 FQNEAQ (reference sequence). DNA of the CDR3: TGTGCCAGCGCCGAGCGGGGCGTCGATGAAAAACTGTTTTTT. Translation: CASAERGVDEKLFF.

The chain couples TRBV6-5 to TRBJ1-2; tentative D call: TRBD1 (5 bases). CDR3 size: 14 residues. Between the trimmed V and J ends, which lost 6 bases and 1 base, there was a span of 12 bases. Germline CDR1 is MNHEY and CDR2 is SVGAGI. The CDR3 DNA follows: TGTGCCAGCAGGATAACCCAGGGTAACTATGGCTACACCTTC. Translated, it gives CASRITQGNYGYTF.

The chain couples TRBV27 to TRBJ1-5; D gene ambiguous. V was cut by 8 bases and J by 5 bases, with 16 bases left in between. The CDR3 runs 14 residues. Germline loops: CDR1 MNHEY, CDR2 SMNVEV (reference sequence). CDR3 sequence reads: CASGTKSPHQPQHF. The CDR3 nucleotides are TGTGCCAGCGGCACTAAATCCCCCCATCAGCCCCAGCATTTT.

V and J are TRBV27 and TRBJ1-4, with 8 bases identical to TRBD1. J gave up 5 bases and V 7 bases, and 12 bases lay outside the gene matches. Germline CDR1 and CDR2: MNHEY and SMNVEV (reference sequence). The CDR3 loop spans 16 amino acids. The CDR3 protein is CASKSLRQGKNEKLFF. CDR3 in DNA: TGTGCCAGCAAATCCCTTAGACAGGGGAAGAATGAAAAACTGTTTTTT.

The chain has TRBV21-1 and TRBJ1-4. TRBV21-1 is a pseudogene. The CDR3 is 18 residues long. CDR3 protein: CASSAEGRTFPSNEKLFF. The CDR3 region has the DNA TGTGCCAGCAGCGCCGAGGGCAGGACTTTTCCTTCTAATGAAAAACTGTTTTTT.

The CDR3 is CASSFGVGQYF. The CDR3 nucleotides read TGTGCCAGCAGTTTCGGGGTTGGGCAGTACTTC. The rearrangement links TRBV12-3 or TRBV12-4 to TRBJ2-7; D may be TRBD2 (5 bases). The V gene lost 3 bases and the J gene lost 9 bases, with 9 bases spanning the gap. This CDR3 contains 11 residues.

This clone has a single count. The rearrangement links TRBV25-1 to TRBJ2-5; no reliable D call. The germline V gene encodes CDR1 MGHDK and CDR2 SYGVNS. The length of the CDR3 is 12 residues. Trimming stripped 4 bases from V and 5 bases from J, with 8 bases between. The CDR3: CASSASEETQYF. The DNA of the CDR3 is TGTGCCAGCAGTGCTTCCGAGGAGACCCAGTACTTC.

The CDR3 DNA reads as TGTGCCAGCAGGTTCAGGCCAGGGTTGGGTACCTCTGGGGCCAACGTCCTGACTTTC. Translation: CASRFRPGLGTSGANVLTF. The chain combines TRBV7-8 with TRBJ2-6; D perhaps matches TRBD1 (5 bases). The CDR3 spans 19 residues. The germline gives CDR1 SGHVS, CDR2 FQNEAQ. Trimming shortened V by 6 bases and J by 0 bases, and 21 bases separated the two germline ends.

The rearrangement joins TRBV25-1 to TRBJ2-2; possible D gene TRBD1, 6 bases. Trimming stripped 4 bases from V and 3 bases from J, with 9 bases between. The germline CDR1 and CDR2 sequences are MGHDK and SYGVNS. The CDR3 runs to 14 residues. The CDR3 loop is CASSANRDTGELFF. CDR3 nucleotides: TGTGCCAGCAGTGCGAACAGGGACACCGGGGAGCTGTTTTTT.

V and J are TRBV29-1 and TRBJ1-2; 11 nucleotides agree with TRBD1. This CDR3 is built from 11 residues. After removal of 6 bases from V and 9 bases from J, the junction contained 3 bases not matched to a gene. The germline gives CDR1 SQVTM, CDR2 ANQGSEA. The CDR3 reads CSVGTGGSYTF. The CDR3 DNA reads TGCAGCGTGGGGACAGGGGGGAGCTACACCTTC.

This clone has only one observation. The chain couples TRBV19 to TRBJ1-2; D is possibly TRBD1 (5 bases). Germline CDR1 LNHDA, CDR2 SQIVND (reference sequence). This CDR3 contains 13 residues. The ends were cut back, 3 bases at V and 5 bases at J, with 10 bases in the middle. In DNA, the CDR3 is TGTGCCAGTAGTATCGGGGGAATTTATGGCTACACCTTC. This gives the protein CASSIGGIYGYTF.

This sequence joins TRBV6-5 and TRBJ2-6; TRBD1 matches 9 bases. The germline gives CDR1 MNHEY, CDR2 SVGAGI. Trimming at V came to 6 bases and at J to 5 bases, leaving 5 bases not matched to a gene. There are 15 residues in the CDR3. The CDR3 DNA reads TGTGCCAGCAGCCCGGACAGGGGCCGGGCCAACGTCCTGACTTTC. Translated, it gives CASSPDRGRANVLTF.

The rearrangement uses TRBV3-1 (or the pseudogene TRBV3-2) and TRBJ1-4; no definite D call. V was pared by 3 bases and J by 1 base, with 12 bases between. There are 16 residues in the CDR3. In germline, CDR1 is LGHDT, CDR2 YNNKEL (reference sequence). CDR3 sequence: CASSHNPPGTNEKLFF. CDR3 in DNA: TGTGCCAGCAGCCATAACCCTCCGGGAACTAATGAAAAACTGTTTTTT.

The table lists this clone with a few counts. The chain couples TRBV7-3 to TRBJ1-1; 7 nucleotides match TRBD1. Trimming took 4 bases from V and 4 from J; bases not matched to a gene: 6. Germline CDR1 SGHTA, CDR2 FQGTGA. The CDR3 runs to 14 residues. The CDR3, as DNA: TGTGCCAGCAGCTCAACAGGGGTTAGCACTGAAGCTTTCTTT. It specifies CASSSTGVSTEAFF.

This clone was observed once. V is TRBV30 and J is TRBJ2-3; D may be TRBD1 (5 bases). With 4 bases removed from V and 2 bases from J, the gap between germline ends came to 13 bases. The CDR3 contains 14 residues. Germline CDR1 GTSNPN, CDR2 SVGIG (reference sequence). The DNA for the CDR3 is TGTGCCTGGACCTCAGGGATTGTCACAGATACGCAGTATTTT. It is translated as CAWTSGIVTDTQYF.

This chain joins TRBV5-1 and TRBJ1-2; D call uncertain. The CDR3 sequence is 16 residues long. Germline V gene sequence: CDR1 SGHRS, CDR2 YFSETQ. V lost 7 bases and J lost 2, with 21 bases in between. The DNA for the CDR3 is TGCGCCAGCGGCGGAGCTTACCAGACCGAAAACTATGGCTACACCTTC. This encodes CASGGAYQTENYGYTF.

This sequence joins TRBV4-2 and TRBJ2-7, with TRBD1 as a possible D gene (5 bases). The V end was cut by 4 bases, the J end by 2 bases, with 15 bases between. From germline, CDR1 is LGHNA and CDR2 YNFKEQ. The CDR3 is made up of 15 amino acids. The CDR3 region has the DNA TGTGCCAGCAGCCTCACAGGATCGGTCGCCTACGAGCAGTACTTC. Protein sequence: CASSLTGSVAYEQYF.

The J gene is TRBJ2-7, the V gene TRBV7-2, with 9 bases fitting TRBD1. Germline values: CDR1 SGHTA, CDR2 FQGNSA. Trimming at V came to 3 bases and at J to 3 bases, leaving 6 bases not matched to a gene. This CDR3 contains 15 residues. CDR3 protein: CASSFMGQGNYEQYF. DNA of the CDR3: TGTGCCAGCAGCTTTATGGGACAGGGCAACTACGAGCAGTACTTC.

The rearrangement uses TRBV21-1 and TRBJ1-1; no DNA check was done on the table's D call, TRBD1. TRBV21-1 is a pseudogene segment. This CDR3 spans 14 amino acids. CDR3 amino acids: CASSKPGRTTEAFF. CDR3 coding DNA: TGTGCCAGCAGCAAGCCAGGCAGAACCACTGAAGCTTTCTTT.

The J gene is TRBJ1-2, the V gene TRBV5-1; possible D gene TRBD1, 6 bases. Germline assignment: CDR1 SGHRS and CDR2 YFSETQ. The CDR3 covers 14 residues. The V and J ends lost 0 bases and 7 bases respectively, with 13 bases between them. CDR3 nucleotide sequence: TGCGCCAGCAGCTTGGACCACAGGGTTTCTGGCTACACCTTC. Amino acids: CASSLDHRVSGYTF.

The rearrangement links TRBV5-1 to TRBJ2-3; D unresolved. Germline V gene lookup returns CDR1 SGHRS and CDR2 YFSETQ. V gave up 0 bases and J gave up 3 bases, with 8 bases separating them. The CDR3 consists of 14 residues. The CDR3: CASSLGSGTDTQYF. Here the CDR3 DNA reads TGCGCCAGCAGCTTGGGGTCAGGTACAGATACGCAGTATTTT.

The rearrangement uses TRBV4-1 and TRBJ2-1; TRBD2 agrees at 13 bases. V was clipped by 2 bases and J by 7 bases; unmatched bases: 5. Germline CDR1 reads MGHRA; CDR2 reads YSYEKL. The CDR3 covers 16 residues. CDR3 protein: CASSQRTSGRSNEQFF. CDR3 bases: TGCGCCAGCAGCCAAAGGACTAGCGGGAGAAGTAATGAGCAGTTCTTC.

The chain couples TRBV7-3 to TRBJ2-3, with a possible D match to TRBD2 (5 bases). The CDR3 covers 12 residues. Per the germline V gene, CDR1 is SGHTA and CDR2 is FQGTGA. V lost 5 bases to trimming and J lost 5 bases, with 8 bases between them. Here the CDR3 reads CASSEGRDTQYF. DNA for the CDR3: TGTGCCAGCAGCGAGGGCAGAGATACGCAGTATTTT.

The V gene is TRBV19, the J gene TRBJ2-3; 9 bases line up with TRBD2. V was pared by 2 bases and J by 6 bases, with 6 bases of the junction left unmatched. The CDR3 has 15 amino acids. Looked up from germline, CDR1 is LNHDA and CDR2 is SQIVND (reference sequence). CDR3 bases: TGTGCCAGTAGTATACGCGGGGGGGCCTTGGATACGCAGTATTTT. It codes for CASSIRGGALDTQYF.